These 19 T cell receptor beta chains came from one sample sequenced in a study of OX40 agonist ivuxolimab in advanced cancers. Produced via immunoSEQ multiplex PCR; TCRdb's table is partial and in-frame only. The sample has some 67,000 clones; around 88% are singletons. The specimen was CD4+ or CD8+ T cells sorted from blood, collected in a trial of the OX40 agonist ivuxolimab. The receptor source for this set is an adult with an advanced solid tumor such as melanoma, head and neck, liver or kidney cancer.

This clone was found once. An end of the junction does not agree with germline; a read error may underlie this. V and J are TRBV5-1 and TRBJ1-6; 9 bases are a match to TRBD1. Germline lookup yields CDR1 SGHRS and CDR2 YFSETQ. The CDR3 covers 15 residues. The CDR3 bases are TGCGCCAGCAGCTTGGCGGGACAGGGAGACTCACCCCTCCGCTTT. Translating gives CASSLAGQGDSPLRF.

In its sample, this clone was seen a few times. The rearrangement joins TRBV7-9 to TRBJ2-7; no reliable D call. Trimming left V 5 bases short and J 5 bases short, with 19 bases between. This CDR3 is 15 amino acids long. The V gene's germline CDR1 is SEHNR and CDR2 FQNEAQ (reference sequence). CDR3 DNA sequence: TGTGCCAGCAGCCCGACGACCATTCTCCTCCACGAGCAGTACTTC. As protein: CASSPTTILLHEQYF.

The chain links TRBV5-6 to TRBJ1-5; D is possibly TRBD1 (5 bases). Trimming stripped 4 bases from V and 0 bases from J, with 11 bases between. The CDR3 extends over 15 amino acids. Germline assignment: CDR1 SGHDT and CDR2 YYEEEE. The chain's CDR3 is CASSLRGGSNQPQHF. The CDR3 nucleotides read TGTGCCAGCAGCCTACGGGGGGGTAGCAATCAGCCCCAGCATTTT.

The V gene is TRBV7-9, the J gene TRBJ2-5; TRBD2 matches 7 bases. Germline V gene data show CDR1 as SEHNR and CDR2 as FQNEAQ (reference sequence). The ends lost 5 bases at V and 5 bases at J; junction bases unmatched: 11. This CDR3 has 15 residues. CDR3: CASSPTGGLSETQYF. Written as DNA, the CDR3 is TGTGCCAGCAGCCCTACTGGGGGACTATCGGAGACCCAGTACTTC.

The chain has TRBV10-1 and TRBJ1-2; unclear D gene. This CDR3 comprises 13 residues. Trimming stripped 2 bases from V and 8 bases from J, with 12 bases between. Germline CDR1 reads WNHNN; CDR2 reads SYGVQD (reference sequence). The CDR3 bases are TGCGCCAGCAGTGAGAACGGTCCGTTCGGCTACACCTTC. It is translated as CASSENGPFGYTF.

The chain combines TRBV7-2 with TRBJ1-1; D gene ambiguous. Trimming stripped 5 bases from V and 0 bases from J, with 10 bases between. The CDR3 is 14 amino acids. Looked up from germline, CDR1 is SGHTA and CDR2 is FQGNSA. The CDR3 nucleotides read TGTGCCAGCAGCCCCGAAGTGATGAACACTGAAGCTTTCTTT. Translating it yields CASSPEVMNTEAFF.

This chain joins TRBV2 and TRBJ2-7, with D maybe TRBD2 (5 bases). Per the germline V gene, CDR1 is SNHLY and CDR2 is FYNNEI. The V end was cut by 7 bases, the J end by 6 bases, with 13 bases between. This CDR3 is 12 amino acids long. CDR3 in DNA: TGTGCCAGCACGCGGCTAGCATCCGAGCAGTACTTC. Translated: CASTRLASEQYF. The whole variable domain, filled in from reference TRBV2 and TRBJ2-7, reads EPEVTQTPSHQVTQMGQEVILRCVPISNHLYFYWYRQILGQKVEFLVSFYNNEISEKSEIFDDQFSVERPDGSNFTLKIRSTKLEDSAMYFCASTRLASEQYFGPGTRLTVT.

The chain uses TRBV6-5 and TRBJ2-7; TRBD2 agrees at 11 bases. The CDR3 sequence is 14 residues long. Germline assignment: CDR1 MNHEY and CDR2 SVGAGI. V was pared by 7 bases and J by 7 bases, with 9 bases of the junction left unmatched. The CDR3 DNA sequence: TGTGCCAGCACCCTTAGCGGGGGGGCGGGGGAGCAGTACTTC. Translated: CASTLSGGAGEQYF.

This clone was counted only a few times. In DNA form, the CDR3 reads TGCGCCAGCAGCCCTCCCGGGGGGGCGGCCAATGAGCAGTTCTTC. Translating it yields CASSPPGGAANEQFF. The chain uses TRBV5-1 and TRBJ2-1; 8 bases map to TRBD2. This CDR3 has 15 residues. The germline CDR1 and CDR2 sequences are SGHRS and YFSETQ. V lost 4 bases, J lost 6 bases, and 9 bases stayed unmatched.

This chain connects TRBV10-1 to TRBJ1-6, with D unresolved. The germline gives CDR1 WNHNN, CDR2 SYGVQD (reference sequence). This CDR3 has 11 residues. V shed 6 bases and J shed 7 bases, with 4 bases lying between them. CDR3 amino acids: CASRENSPLHF. CDR3 nucleotide sequence: TGCGCCAGCAGGGAAAATTCACCCCTCCACTTT.

The chain combines TRBV10-3 with TRBJ1-2; maybe TRBD1 (6 bases). Trimming stripped 6 bases from V and 4 bases from J, with 21 bases between. The CDR3 has 16 residues. The germline V gene has CDR1 ENHRY and CDR2 SYGVKD. The CDR3 protein is CAISELGTPGRYGYTF. The CDR3 region has the DNA TGTGCCATCAGCGAACTGGGGACACCTGGGCGCTATGGCTACACCTTC.

This sequence joins TRBV5-4 and TRBJ2-3; no definite D call. Germline lookup yields CDR1 SGHNT and CDR2 YYREEE (reference sequence). This CDR3 is 14 amino acids long. Trimming pared 0 bases from V and 0 bases from J, leaving 5 bases between. The CDR3 sequence is CASSLEVSTDTQYF. The CDR3 DNA sequence: TGTGCCAGCAGCTTGGAGGTGAGCACAGATACGCAGTATTTT.

The chain combines TRBV4-1 with TRBJ2-4, with 9 bases that match TRBD1. V lost 3 bases, J lost 0 bases, and 9 bases stayed unmatched. The CDR3 length is 18 residues. Germline CDR1 is MGHRA and CDR2 is YSYEKL. CDR3 nucleotide sequence: TGCGCCAGCAGCCATGCGACAGGGGGGTCTGTAGCCAAAAACATTCAGTACTTC. It is translated as CASSHATGGSVAKNIQYF.

The chain employs TRBV18 and TRBJ2-7, with 8 bases aligning to TRBD2. CDR1 is KGHSH, CDR2 LQKENI, per germline. V gave up 3 bases and J gave up 1 base; unmatched junction bases: 2. This CDR3 spans 14 amino acids. CDR3 in amino acids: CASSPRGGSYEQYF. The CDR3 nucleotides are TGTGCCAGCTCACCTCGGGGGGGTTCCTACGAGCAGTACTTC.

The V and J genes are TRBV5-1 and TRBJ2-1, with D hard to call. The CDR3 is 14 residues long. V was cut by 5 bases and J by 4 bases, with 13 bases left in between. Germline V gene data show CDR1 as SGHRS and CDR2 as YFSETQ. Here the CDR3 DNA reads TGCGCCAGCAGGAGAGACGGACCATACAATGAGCAGTTCTTC. It translates to CASRRDGPYNEQFF.

This sequence joins TRBV4-1 and TRBJ1-5; D is uncertain. Germline values: CDR1 MGHRA, CDR2 YSYEKL. V lost 0 bases, J lost 3 bases, and 9 bases lay in between. The CDR3 contains 15 residues. CDR3 sequence (DNA): TGCGCCAGCAGCCAAGATGGCGCACTCAATCAGCCCCAGCATTTT. Its translation: CASSQDGALNQPQHF.

CDR3 DNA: TGCAGCGAGAATGGAGCCGGGGGCACAGATACGCAGTATTTT. Encoded protein: CSENGAGGTDTQYF. The chain has TRBV29-1 and TRBJ2-3; a weak D match, TRBD2 (5 bases). The CDR3 runs 14 residues. Trimming removed 7 bases from V and 1 base from J, with 15 bases in between. The V gene's germline CDR1 is SQVTM and CDR2 ANQGSEA.

The chain carries TRBV6-1 and TRBJ1-1; perhaps TRBD1 as D (5 bases). The CDR3 has 13 amino acids. V was trimmed by 7 bases and J by 7 bases, leaving 16 bases between them. The germline V gene encodes CDR1 MNHNS and CDR2 SASEGT. Here the CDR3 reads CASKESWGSEAFF. The CDR3 DNA reads TGTGCCAGCAAGGAAAGTTGGGGGAGTGAAGCTTTCTTT.

The chain recombines TRBV5-1 with TRBJ2-5, with D tentatively TRBD2 (8 bases). The CDR3 totals 15 residues. The germline gives CDR1 SGHRS, CDR2 YFSETQ. V lost 4 bases and J lost 5, with 18 bases in between. CDR3 sequence: CASSPGRGQGETQYF. In nucleotides, the CDR3 is TGCGCCAGCAGCCCCGGGAGGGGGCAAGGGGAGACCCAGTACTTC.